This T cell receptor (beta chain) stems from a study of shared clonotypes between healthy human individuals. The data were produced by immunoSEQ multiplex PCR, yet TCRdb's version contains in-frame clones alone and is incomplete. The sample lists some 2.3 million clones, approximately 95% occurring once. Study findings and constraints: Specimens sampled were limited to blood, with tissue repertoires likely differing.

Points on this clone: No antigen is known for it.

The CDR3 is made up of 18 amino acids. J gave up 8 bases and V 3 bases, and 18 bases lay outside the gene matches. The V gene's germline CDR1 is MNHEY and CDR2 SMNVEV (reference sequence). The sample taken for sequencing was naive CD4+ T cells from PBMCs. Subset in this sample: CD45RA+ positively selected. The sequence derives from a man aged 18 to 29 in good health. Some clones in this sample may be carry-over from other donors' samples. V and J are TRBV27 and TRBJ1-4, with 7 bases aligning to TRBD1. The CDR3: CASSLWGQGVPTQEKLFF. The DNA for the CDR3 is TGTGCCAGCAGTTTGTGGGGGCAGGGGGTCCCCACCCAGGAAAAACTGTTTTTT.